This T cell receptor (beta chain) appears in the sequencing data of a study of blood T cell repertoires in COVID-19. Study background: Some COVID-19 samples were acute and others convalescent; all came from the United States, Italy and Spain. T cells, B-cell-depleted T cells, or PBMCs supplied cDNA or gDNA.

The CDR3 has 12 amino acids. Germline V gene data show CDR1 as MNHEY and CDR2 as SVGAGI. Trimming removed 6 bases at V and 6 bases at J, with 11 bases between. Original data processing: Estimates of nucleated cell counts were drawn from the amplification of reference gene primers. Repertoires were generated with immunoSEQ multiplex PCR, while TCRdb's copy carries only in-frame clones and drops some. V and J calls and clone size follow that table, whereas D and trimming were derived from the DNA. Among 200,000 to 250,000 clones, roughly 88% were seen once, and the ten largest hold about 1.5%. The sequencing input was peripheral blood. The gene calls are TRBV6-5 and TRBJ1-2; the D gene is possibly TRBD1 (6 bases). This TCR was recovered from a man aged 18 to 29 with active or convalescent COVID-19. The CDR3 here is CASRRQDNGYTF. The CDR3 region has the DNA TGTGCCAGCAGGCGACAGGATAATGGCTACACCTTC.